This entry describes one TCR beta chain. Its antigen is unidentified. Sequence at one end of the junction differs from germline and may be a read error. The record originates from a study of T cells after yellow fever vaccination. Template switching with 5'RACE generated the TCR cDNA and added a universal primer site and UMIs. TCRdb used MiXCR to reprocess the 5' RACE reads, holding one entry per CDR3 protein. The table shows over 200,000 distinct CDR3 sequences, with around 6.7% occurring only once. CDR3 size: 18 residues. The germline V gene has CDR1 SGHAT and CDR2 FQNNGV. Whole-study findings and limits: A secondary response was less intense yet reached its peak sooner, at day 5 versus 15. Contamination by abundant bulk-population clonotypes could be present in FACS-sorted repertoires. Once the booster was given, most primary-vaccination clones reappeared, at about 96% for CD4 and roughly 85% for CD8.

V usage is TRBV11-2 and J usage is TRBJ2-3, with 15 bases that match TRBD2. The sequencing used CD4+ T cells sorted from PBMCs, collected on the day of the yellow fever booster vaccination. The receptor comes from a man in his thirties or forties who received the YFV17D yellow fever vaccine. For the CDR3, the DNA is TGTGCCATCAGCCCGGGACTAGCGGGAGGATTTAGCACAGATACGCAGTATTTT. Translating it yields CAISPGLAGGFSTDTQYF.